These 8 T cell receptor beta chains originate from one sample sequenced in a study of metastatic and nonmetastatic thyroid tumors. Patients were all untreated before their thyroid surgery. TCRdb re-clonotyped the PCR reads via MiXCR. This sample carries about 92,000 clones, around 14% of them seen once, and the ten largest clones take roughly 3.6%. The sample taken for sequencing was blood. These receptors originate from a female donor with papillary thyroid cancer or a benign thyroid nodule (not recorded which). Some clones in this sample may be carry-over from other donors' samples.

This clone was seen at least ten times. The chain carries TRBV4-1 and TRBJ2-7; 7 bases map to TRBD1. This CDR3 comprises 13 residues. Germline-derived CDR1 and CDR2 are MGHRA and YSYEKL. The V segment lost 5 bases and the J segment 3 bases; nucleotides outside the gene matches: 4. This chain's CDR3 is CASSSTGDYEQYF. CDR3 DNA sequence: TGCGCCAGCAGCTCAACAGGGGACTACGAGCAGTACTTC.

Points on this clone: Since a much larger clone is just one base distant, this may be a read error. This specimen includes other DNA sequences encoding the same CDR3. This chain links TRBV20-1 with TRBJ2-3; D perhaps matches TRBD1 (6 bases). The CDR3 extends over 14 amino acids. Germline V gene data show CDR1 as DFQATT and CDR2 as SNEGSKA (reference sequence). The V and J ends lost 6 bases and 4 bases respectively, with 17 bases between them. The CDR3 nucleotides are TGCAGTGCCACAGGGCACCTAGGCCCAGATACGCAGTATTTT. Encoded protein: CSATGHLGPDTQYF.

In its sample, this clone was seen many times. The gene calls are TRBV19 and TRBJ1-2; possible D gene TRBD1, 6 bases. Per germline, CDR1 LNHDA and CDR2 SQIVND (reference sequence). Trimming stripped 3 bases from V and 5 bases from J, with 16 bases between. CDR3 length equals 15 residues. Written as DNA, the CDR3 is TGTGCCAGTAGTATTCAGGGGCAGACGATTTATGGCTACACCTTC. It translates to CASSIQGQTIYGYTF.

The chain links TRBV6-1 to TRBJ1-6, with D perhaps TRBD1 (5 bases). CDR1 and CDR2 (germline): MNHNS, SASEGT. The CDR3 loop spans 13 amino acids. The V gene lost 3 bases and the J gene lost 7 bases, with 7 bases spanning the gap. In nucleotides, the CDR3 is TGTGCCAGCAGTGATAGGGGAAATTCACCCCTCCACTTT. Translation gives CASSDRGNSPLHF.

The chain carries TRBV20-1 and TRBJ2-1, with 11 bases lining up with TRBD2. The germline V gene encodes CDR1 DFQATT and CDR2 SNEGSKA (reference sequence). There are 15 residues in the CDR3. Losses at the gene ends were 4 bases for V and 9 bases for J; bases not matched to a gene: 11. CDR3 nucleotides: TGCAGTGCTATACTGATAGCGGGGGGGGCGGTTGAGCAGTTCTTC. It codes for CSAILIAGGAVEQFF.

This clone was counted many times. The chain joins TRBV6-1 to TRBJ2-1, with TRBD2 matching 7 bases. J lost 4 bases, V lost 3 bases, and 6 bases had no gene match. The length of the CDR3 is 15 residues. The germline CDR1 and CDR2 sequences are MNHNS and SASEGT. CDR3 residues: CASSDTGTTYNEQFF. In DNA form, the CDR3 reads TGTGCCAGCAGTGACACCGGGACTACTTACAATGAGCAGTTCTTC.

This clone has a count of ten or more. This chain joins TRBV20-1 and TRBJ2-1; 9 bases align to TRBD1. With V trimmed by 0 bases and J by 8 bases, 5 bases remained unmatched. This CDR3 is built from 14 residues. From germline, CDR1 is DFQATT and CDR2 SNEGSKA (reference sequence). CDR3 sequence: CSARDLDRGDEQFF. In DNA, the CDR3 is TGCAGTGCTAGAGATTTGGACAGGGGCGATGAGCAGTTCTTC.

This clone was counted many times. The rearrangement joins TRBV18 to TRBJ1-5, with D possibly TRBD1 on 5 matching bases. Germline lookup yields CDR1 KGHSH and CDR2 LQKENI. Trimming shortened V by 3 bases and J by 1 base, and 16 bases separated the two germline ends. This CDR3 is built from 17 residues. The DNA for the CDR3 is TGTGCCAGCTCACCCGCTACTCAGGGAAAGAGCAATCAGCCCCAGCATTTT. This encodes CASSPATQGKSNQPQHF.